This T cell receptor beta chain was retrieved from a study of blood T cell repertoires in COVID-19. The CDR3 loop spans 14 amino acids. Looked up from germline, CDR1 is MGHRA and CDR2 is YSYEKL. The V segment lost 1 base and the J segment 6 bases; nucleotides outside the gene matches: 2. Repertoires were generated with immunoSEQ multiplex PCR, while TCRdb's copy carries only in-frame clones and drops some. The sample carries roughly 500,000 clones, 80% to 90% recorded once. This clone was seen once. This chain connects TRBV4-1 to TRBJ2-3; 9 positions match TRBD1. Sequenced: peripheral blood. This TCR was sampled from a man aged 18-30 years with COVID-19, enrolled during active disease. This chain's CDR3 is CASSQAGTGDTQYF. Here the CDR3 DNA reads TGCGCCAGCAGCCAAGCTGGGACAGGGGATACGCAGTATTTT.